This T cell receptor beta chain was captured in a study of blood T cells in healthy people across ages (dated by TCRdb to about 2015). Study-wide context: In model experiments, template switching captured roughly one uniquely barcoded TCR beta cDNA molecule for every two T cells. To avoid experimental bias, donors of different ages were distributed randomly across sequencing lanes. The study analyzed two additional independent replicas of 1 million unique cDNA reads from the same blood draw for two donors, one aged 18 to 29 and one aged 80 or older. Age-related changes in TCR beta repertoire diversity were measured in the study by deep sequencing normalized with unique cDNA molecular identifiers. The donors were split into four age groups: young (average around 15 years), middle-aged (39), aged (about 56) and long-lived (roughly 88).

The library was generated by 5' RACE. Instrument used: Illumina HiSeq 2500. A second about 7 to 11 cycle PCR used a sample-barcoded 5' primer and a J-beta primer mix. A template-switch 5' adaptor carrying 12 random nucleotides introduced a unique molecular identifier onto each TCR beta cDNA molecule. Each sample yielded at least 2.5 million CDR3-containing paired-end reads. First-strand cDNA was synthesized from all RNA with the Mint cDNA synthesis kit, primed by a TRBC-specific oligonucleotide. Following uracil-DNA glycosylase treatment, all cDNA underwent a first 18-cycle PCR with the universal primers M1SS and BC2_uni_R. For the original study's pipeline: For normalization, 1 million high-quality reads were randomly selected from each sample, with every read carrying a distinct molecular identifier. Instead of being binned into consensus sequences, reads that shared molecular identifiers were thrown out. MiTCR, run with a Q25 quality threshold and the strictest error-elimination algorithm, handled CDR3 identification, clonotype clustering and error correction. A nonparametric unseen species model with Euler transformation was used to estimate lower-bound total TCR beta diversity. TCRdb's own reprocessing of the public reads used fastp at Q25 and MiXCR and kept productive beta chains. Each entry is one CDR3 protein sequence, shown with its most common DNA and genes. It is TCRdb's table, rather than the study itself, that gives the V and J calls and clone size. In all, the sample holds 800,000 or so distinct CDR3 sequences, and around 62% of those were seen once. Jointly, the top ten make up 25% to 30% of the sample.

Beyond this particular receptor, the publication reports: Observed TCR beta diversity correlated strongly with the percentage of naive T cells measured by flow cytometry. Estimates of total diversity based on one million sequenced T cells were considered lower bounds and underestimates. Because donor CMV infection status was unknown, age-related changes in expanded clonotypes were potentially confounded. Compared with the aged group, more naive CD4+ T cells, fewer expanded clones and increased TCR diversity were shown by the long-lived group, suggesting age selection. Observed TCR beta diversity per million T cells fell roughly linearly with age, and a significant reduction was already apparent by age about 43. Because profiling used bulk unsorted PBMCs, naive and antigen-experienced compartments could not be compared conclusively.

The CDR3 runs 15 amino acids, cysteine and phenylalanine included. Just the 45-base CDR3 DNA is kept, in frame starting at base 1. Trimming accounts for 5 bases at V and 2 bases at J, while the number of junction bases matched to no gene is 7. Systemically healthy Caucasian individuals from Russia, some 40 in total and aged roughly 6 to 95 years, were included as donors. Each donor gave roughly 11 milliliters of peripheral blood, drawn into EDTA-treated Vacutainer tubes. Ficoll-Paque density-gradient centrifugation was used to isolate PBMCs, with at least 6 million obtained per sample. Trizol reagent was used to extract total RNA from PBMCs, with at least 6 micrograms per sample. The percentages of naive CD45RAhigh/CD27high T cells were determined by flow cytometry on a PBMC aliquot from every donor. In the case of this clonotype: Its recognized antigen is unknown. The record has no base qualities; no much larger clone is one base away.

The receptor chain draws on TRBV12-3 or TRBV12-4 and TRBJ2-7; TRBD1 fits 9 bases in the junction. Sequencing was performed on blood. This clonotype was sampled from a man aged 25-40 years in good health. The DNA reads as follows: TGTGCCAGCAGTCCCGGACAGGGGTCGACCTACGAGCAGTACTTC. Translated, this is CASSPGQGSTYEQYF.